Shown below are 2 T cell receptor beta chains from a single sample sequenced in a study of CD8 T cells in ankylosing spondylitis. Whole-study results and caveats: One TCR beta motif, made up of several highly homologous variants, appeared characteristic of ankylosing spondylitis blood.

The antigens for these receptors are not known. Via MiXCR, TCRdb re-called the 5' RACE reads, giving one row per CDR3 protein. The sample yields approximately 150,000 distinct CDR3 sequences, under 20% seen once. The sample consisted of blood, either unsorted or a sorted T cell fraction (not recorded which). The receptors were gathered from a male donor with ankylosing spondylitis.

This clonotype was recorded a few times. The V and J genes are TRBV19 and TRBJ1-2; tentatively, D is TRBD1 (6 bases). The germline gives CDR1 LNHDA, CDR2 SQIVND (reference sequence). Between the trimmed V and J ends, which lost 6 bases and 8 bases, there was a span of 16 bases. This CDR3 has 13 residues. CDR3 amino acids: CASSPGTGGGYTF. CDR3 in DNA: TGTGCCAGTAGCCCAGGGACTGGGGGCGGCTACACCTTC.

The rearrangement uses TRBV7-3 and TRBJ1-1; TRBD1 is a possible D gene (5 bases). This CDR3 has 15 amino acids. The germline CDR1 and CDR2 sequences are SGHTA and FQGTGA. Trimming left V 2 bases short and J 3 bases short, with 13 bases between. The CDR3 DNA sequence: TGTGCCAGCAGCTTACATCCAGGGATGGACACTGAAGCTTTCTTT. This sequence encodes CASSLHPGMDTEAFF. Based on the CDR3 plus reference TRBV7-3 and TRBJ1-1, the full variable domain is GAGVSQTPSNKVTEKGKYVELRCDPISGHTALYWYRQSLGQGPEFLIYFQGTGAADDSGLPNDRFFAVRPEGSVSTLKIQRTERGDSAVYLCASSLHPGMDTEAFFGQGTRLTVV.